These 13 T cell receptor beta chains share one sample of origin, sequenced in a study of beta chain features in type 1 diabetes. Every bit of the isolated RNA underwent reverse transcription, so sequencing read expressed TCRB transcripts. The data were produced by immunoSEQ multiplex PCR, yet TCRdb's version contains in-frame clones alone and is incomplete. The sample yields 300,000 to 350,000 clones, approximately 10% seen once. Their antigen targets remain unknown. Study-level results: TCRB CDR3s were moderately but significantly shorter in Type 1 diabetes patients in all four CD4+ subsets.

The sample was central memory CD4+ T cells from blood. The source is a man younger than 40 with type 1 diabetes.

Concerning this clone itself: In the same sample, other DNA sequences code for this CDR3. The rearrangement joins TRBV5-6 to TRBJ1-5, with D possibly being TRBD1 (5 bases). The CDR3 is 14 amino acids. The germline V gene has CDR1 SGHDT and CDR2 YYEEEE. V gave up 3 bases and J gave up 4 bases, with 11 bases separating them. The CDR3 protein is CASSYRDRNQPQHF. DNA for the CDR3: TGTGCCAGCAGCTACCGGGACCGTAATCAGCCCCAGCATTTT.

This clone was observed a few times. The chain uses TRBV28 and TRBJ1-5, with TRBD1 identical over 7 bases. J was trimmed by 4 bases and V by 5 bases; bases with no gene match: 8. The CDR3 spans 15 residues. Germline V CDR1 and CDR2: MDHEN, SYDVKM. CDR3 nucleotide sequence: TGTGCCAGCAGTCCCCGGGACAGCGGAAATCAGCCCCAGCATTTT. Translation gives CASSPRDSGNQPQHF. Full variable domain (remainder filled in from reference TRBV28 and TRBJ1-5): DVKVTQSSRYLVKRTGEKVFLECVQDMDHENMFWYRQDPGLGLRLIYFSYDVKMKEKGDIPEGYSVSREKKERFSLILESASTNQTSMYLCASSPRDSGNQPQHFGDGTRLSIL.

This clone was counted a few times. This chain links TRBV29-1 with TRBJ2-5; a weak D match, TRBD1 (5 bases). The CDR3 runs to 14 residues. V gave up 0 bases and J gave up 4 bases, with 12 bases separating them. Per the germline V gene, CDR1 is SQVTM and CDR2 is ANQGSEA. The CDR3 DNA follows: TGCAGCGTTGAAGATGACAGCCTGGGAGAGACCCAGTACTTC. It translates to CSVEDDSLGETQYF.

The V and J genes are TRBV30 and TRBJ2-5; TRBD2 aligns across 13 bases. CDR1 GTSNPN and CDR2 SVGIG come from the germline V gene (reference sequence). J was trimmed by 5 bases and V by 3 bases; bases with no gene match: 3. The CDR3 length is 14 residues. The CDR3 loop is CAWRTSGGWETQYF. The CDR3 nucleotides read TGTGCCTGGAGGACTAGCGGGGGGTGGGAGACCCAGTACTTC.

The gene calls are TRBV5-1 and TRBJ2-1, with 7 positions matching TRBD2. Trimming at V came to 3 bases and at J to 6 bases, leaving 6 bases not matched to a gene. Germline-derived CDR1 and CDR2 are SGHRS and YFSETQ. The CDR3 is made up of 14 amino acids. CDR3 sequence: CASSSRDYLNEQFF. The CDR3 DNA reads TGCGCCAGCAGCTCACGGGACTACCTCAATGAGCAGTTCTTC.

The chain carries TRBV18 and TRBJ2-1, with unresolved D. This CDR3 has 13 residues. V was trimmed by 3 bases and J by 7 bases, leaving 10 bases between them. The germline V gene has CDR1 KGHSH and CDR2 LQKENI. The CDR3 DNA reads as TGTGCCAGCTCACCTTCTCTAGGGAATGAGCAGTTCTTC. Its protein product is CASSPSLGNEQFF.

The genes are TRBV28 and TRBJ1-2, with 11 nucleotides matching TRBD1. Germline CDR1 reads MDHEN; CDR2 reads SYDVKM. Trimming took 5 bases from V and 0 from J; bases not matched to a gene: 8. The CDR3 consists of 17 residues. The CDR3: CASSPDRGRGSNYGYTF. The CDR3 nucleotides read TGTGCCAGCAGTCCGGACAGGGGGCGCGGTTCTAACTATGGCTACACCTTC.

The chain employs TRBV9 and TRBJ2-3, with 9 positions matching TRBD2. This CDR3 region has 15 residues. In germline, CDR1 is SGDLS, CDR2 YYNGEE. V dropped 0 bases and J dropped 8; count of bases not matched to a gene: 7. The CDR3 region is CASSVEAGGVGTQYF. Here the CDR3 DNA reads TGTGCCAGCAGCGTAGAAGCGGGGGGCGTCGGTACGCAGTATTTT.

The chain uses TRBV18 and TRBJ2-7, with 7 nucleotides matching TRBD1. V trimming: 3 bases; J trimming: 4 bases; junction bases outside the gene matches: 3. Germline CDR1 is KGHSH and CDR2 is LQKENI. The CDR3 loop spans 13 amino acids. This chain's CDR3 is CASSPSRGYEQYF. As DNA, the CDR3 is TGTGCCAGCTCACCCTCCAGGGGGTACGAGCAGTACTTC.

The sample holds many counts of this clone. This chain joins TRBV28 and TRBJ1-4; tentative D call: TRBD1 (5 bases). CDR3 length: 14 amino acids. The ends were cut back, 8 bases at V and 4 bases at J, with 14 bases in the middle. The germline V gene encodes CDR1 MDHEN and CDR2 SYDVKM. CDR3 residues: CASLGDSFNEKLFF. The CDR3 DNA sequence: TGTGCCAGCCTCGGAGACAGTTTTAATGAAAAACTGTTTTTT.

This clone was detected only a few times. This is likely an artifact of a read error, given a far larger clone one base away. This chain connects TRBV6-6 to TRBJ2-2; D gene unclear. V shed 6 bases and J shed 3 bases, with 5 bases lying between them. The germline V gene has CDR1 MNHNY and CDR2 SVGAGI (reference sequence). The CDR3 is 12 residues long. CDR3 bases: TGTGCCAGCAGCAAGTACACCGGGGAGCTGTTTTTT. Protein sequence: CASSKYTGELFF.

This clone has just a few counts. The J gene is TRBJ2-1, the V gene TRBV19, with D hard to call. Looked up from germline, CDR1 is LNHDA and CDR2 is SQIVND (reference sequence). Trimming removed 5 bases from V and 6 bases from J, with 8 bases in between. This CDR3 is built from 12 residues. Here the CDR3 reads CASSSFSNEQFF. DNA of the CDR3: TGTGCCAGTAGTTCCTTCAGCAATGAGCAGTTCTTC.

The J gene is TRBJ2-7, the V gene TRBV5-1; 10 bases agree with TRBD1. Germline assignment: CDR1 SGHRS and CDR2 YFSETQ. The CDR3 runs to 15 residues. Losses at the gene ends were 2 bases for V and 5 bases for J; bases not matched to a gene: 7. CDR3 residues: CASSFAGQGSDEQYF. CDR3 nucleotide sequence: TGCGCCAGCAGCTTTGCGGGACAGGGGTCCGACGAGCAGTACTTC.